This T cell receptor (beta chain) was sequenced in a study of blood T cell repertoires in COVID-19. For the study at large: From the United States, Italy and Spain came samples of acute and convalescent COVID-19. The analysed material was cDNA or gDNA that came from T cells, B-cell-depleted T cells, or PBMCs.

In the original analysis: Quantification of nucleated cells was approximated via reference gene primer amplification. Libraries were prepared by immunoSEQ multiplex PCR; TCRdb keeps only in-frame clonotypes and omits some of them. That table furnishes V, J and clone size, whereas the DNA furnished D and trimming. The table has a few hundred thousand clones, about nine tenths seen once. CDR3 length equals 18 residues. The V gene's germline CDR1 is PRHDT and CDR2 FYEKMQ (reference sequence). V lost 0 bases and J 1 base, leaving 18 bases between the germline ends. The rearrangement uses TRBV13 and TRBJ1-1, with TRBD1 as a possible D gene (6 bases). The sequenced sample consisted of peripheral blood. The clonotype was recovered from a man aged 55 to 70 who had recovered from COVID-19. CDR3 DNA sequence: TGTGCCAGCAGCTTAGGGACAACAGGGCCGAGAAGGAACACTGAAGCTTTCTTT. It is translated as CASSLGTTGPRRNTEAFF.